These 21 T cell receptor beta chains share one sample of origin, sequenced in a study of blood T cell repertoires in COVID-19. Produced via immunoSEQ multiplex PCR; TCRdb's table is partial and in-frame only. The repertoire consists of 85,000 or so clones, with about 95% occurring once and the leading ten covering around 4%. The source material was peripheral blood. The receptors derive from a human donor with active COVID-19. The donor label of this sample is uncertain.

Only one count was recorded for this clone. This chain connects TRBV6-2 or TRBV6-3 to TRBJ2-1, with 7 bases lining up with TRBD2. Germline values: CDR1 MNHEY, CDR2 SVGEGT. This CDR3 is built from 14 residues. The V and J ends lost 2 bases and 9 bases, in that order; junction bases with no gene match: 7. The CDR3 loop reads CASSYTKRESEQFF. In nucleotides, the CDR3 is TGTGCCAGCAGTTACACGAAGCGGGAAAGTGAGCAGTTCTTC.

CDR3 nucleotide sequence: TGCGCCAGCAGCTTGGGCTCTAGCGTCCAAGAGACCCAGTACTTC. Protein product: CASSLGSSVQETQYF. The chain employs TRBV5-1 and TRBJ2-5; possible D gene TRBD2, 6 bases. The V end was cut by 0 bases, the J end by 1 base, with 10 bases between. The CDR3 consists of 15 residues. CDR1 and CDR2 from the germline V gene are SGHRS and YFSETQ.

The chain uses TRBV14 and TRBJ2-7; maybe TRBD1 (5 bases). Trimming left V 4 bases short and J 12 bases short, with 16 bases between. CDR1 and CDR2 (germline): SGHDN, FVKESK. This CDR3 region has 12 residues. The DNA for the CDR3 is TGTGCCAGCAGCCCTCAGGGATATCAATGGTACTTC. It translates to CASSPQGYQWYF.

V and J are TRBV10-2 and TRBJ1-4, with 9 bases that match TRBD1. The CDR3 sequence is 14 residues long. V trimming: 4 bases; J trimming: 6 bases; junction bases outside the gene matches: 3. Germline V lookup: CDR1 WSHSY, CDR2 SAAADI. CDR3 sequence: CASSGTGAHEKLFF. CDR3 in DNA: TGCGCCAGCAGTGGGACAGGGGCACATGAAAAACTGTTTTTT.

By frequency in the sample, this clone is medium-sized. J is TRBJ2-7 and V is TRBV4-3; D remains unclear. The CDR3 totals 16 residues. Looked up from germline, CDR1 is LGHNA and CDR2 is YSLEER. V was shortened by 4 bases and J by 0 bases, with 16 bases between the two germline ends. The CDR3 nucleotides read TGCGCCAGCAGCCCAATAGTGGCTTCTAGCTCCTACGAGCAGTACTTC. It codes for CASSPIVASSSYEQYF.

The chain combines TRBV5-4 with TRBJ2-2, with D possibly matching TRBD2 (7 bases). Germline CDR1 reads SGHNT; CDR2 reads YYREEE (reference sequence). This CDR3 has 14 residues. V shed 6 bases and J shed 4 bases, with 13 bases lying between them. CDR3 bases: TGTGCCAGCAAGGCGGGGGCGGTCACCGGGGAGCTGTTTTTT. This sequence encodes CASKAGAVTGELFF. The full variable domain, rest sourced from reference TRBV5-4 and TRBJ2-2, is ETGVTQSPTHLIKTRGQQVTLRCSSQSGHNTVSWYQQALGQGPQFIFQYYREEENGRGNFPPRFSGLQFPNYSSELNVNALELDDSALYLCASKAGAVTGELFFGEGSRLTVL.

This chain connects TRBV7-2 to TRBJ2-5, with D unclear. CDR1 is SGHTA and CDR2 is FQGNSA in the germline V gene. Trimming pared 5 bases from V and 2 bases from J, leaving 3 bases between. The CDR3 spans 11 residues. CDR3 sequence: CASSRQETQYF. The CDR3 bases are TGTGCCAGCAGCCGTCAAGAGACCCAGTACTTC.

The chain joins TRBV3-1 (or the pseudogene TRBV3-2) to TRBJ1-1, with 7 bases aligning to TRBD1. From germline, CDR1 is LGHDT and CDR2 YNNKEL (reference sequence). Trimming took 1 base from V and 5 from J; bases not matched to a gene: 4. The CDR3 contains 14 residues. Here the CDR3 reads CASSQVQGETEAFF. The DNA of the CDR3 is TGTGCCAGCAGCCAAGTTCAGGGGGAGACTGAAGCTTTCTTT.

This sequence joins TRBV7-2 and TRBJ2-1, with 8 bases aligning to TRBD1. Germline lookup yields CDR1 SGHTA and CDR2 FQGNSA. The CDR3 is 16 residues long. The J segment lost 8 bases and the V segment lost 0 bases, leaving 9 bases of the junction unmatched. The CDR3 sequence: CASSLAGGQGRYEQFF. The CDR3 nucleotides are TGTGCCAGCAGCTTAGCGGGAGGACAGGGCCGCTATGAGCAGTTCTTC.

The chain has TRBV11-3 and TRBJ2-3, with 11 nucleotides matching TRBD2. From germline, CDR1 is SGHNT and CDR2 YENEEA. Losses at the gene ends were 3 bases for V and 4 bases for J; bases not matched to a gene: 6. The CDR3 contains 16 residues. Written as DNA, the CDR3 is TGTGCCAGCAGCTTTTCTAGCGGGAGGTTCGCAGATACGCAGTATTTT. This gives the protein CASSFSSGRFADTQYF.

This clone was seen just once. The chain employs TRBV18 and TRBJ2-1, with D tentatively TRBD1 (5 bases). Trimming shortened V by 5 bases and J by 5 bases, and 19 bases separated the two germline ends. The germline CDR1 and CDR2 sequences are KGHSH and LQKENI. The CDR3 extends over 16 amino acids. The chain's CDR3 is CASSLVPVGADNEQFF. In DNA, the CDR3 is TGTGCCAGCTCATTGGTCCCGGTAGGGGCTGACAATGAGCAGTTCTTC.

The chain carries TRBV10-3 and TRBJ2-5; no reliable D call. The CDR3 covers 12 residues. From germline, CDR1 is ENHRY and CDR2 SYGVKD. The ends were cut back, 2 bases at V and 3 bases at J, with 4 bases in the middle. The CDR3 nucleotides read TGTGCCATCAGTGAGGAGAAAGAGACCCAGTACTTC. The encoded protein is CAISEEKETQYF.

The V and J genes are TRBV11-3 and TRBJ2-2; D possibly corresponds to TRBD2 (6 bases). This CDR3 is 14 amino acids long. V was cut by 5 bases and J by 5 bases, with 12 bases left in between. Germline lookup yields CDR1 SGHNT and CDR2 YENEEA. The CDR3 protein is CASSLRGITGELFF. For the CDR3, the DNA is TGTGCCAGCAGCCTCCGGGGGATTACCGGGGAGCTGTTTTTT.

The rearrangement links TRBV11-3 to TRBJ2-7; no clear D. CDR3 size: 15 residues. V was trimmed by 1 base and J by 2 bases, leaving 12 bases between them. Per the germline V gene, CDR1 is SGHNT and CDR2 is YENEEA. CDR3 nucleotides: TGTGCCAGCAGCTTAGGCAGGCTTCGGCCCTACGAGCAGTACTTC. Its protein is CASSLGRLRPYEQYF.

In nucleotides, the CDR3 is TGTGCCATGCCAACCTGGGACAGGGGGTTCTCGGACACTGAAGCTTTCTTT. It codes for CAMPTWDRGFSDTEAFF. The chain couples TRBV10-3 to TRBJ1-1; TRBD1 matches 11 bases. CDR1 and CDR2 from the germline V gene are ENHRY and SYGVKD. V lost 9 bases, J lost 3 bases, and 15 bases stayed unmatched. The CDR3 runs to 17 residues.

The chain employs TRBV4-2 and TRBJ2-1; 14 nucleotides match TRBD2. This CDR3 has 17 amino acids. Germline V lookup: CDR1 LGHNA, CDR2 YNFKEQ. V trimming: 0 bases; J trimming: 7 bases; junction bases outside the gene matches: 5. The CDR3 loop reads CASSQDLTSGGANEQFF. For the CDR3, the DNA is TGTGCCAGCAGCCAAGATCTGACTAGCGGGGGGGCTAATGAGCAGTTCTTC.

This clone appeared once. The CDR3 bases are TGCGCCAGCCACGGGGTAGCGGGAGTAGCCATAGGCACAGATACGCAGTATTTT. This gives the protein CASHGVAGVAIGTDTQYF. V gene TRBV5-1 combines with J gene TRBJ2-3; TRBD2 matches at 9 bases. The CDR3 totals 18 residues. The germline V gene has CDR1 SGHRS and CDR2 YFSETQ. The V and J ends lost 7 bases and 1 base, in that order; junction bases with no gene match: 16.

The chain uses TRBV27 and TRBJ2-5, with TRBD1 matching 7 bases. The CDR3 consists of 13 residues. The germline gives CDR1 MNHEY, CDR2 SMNVEV (reference sequence). V lost 4 bases, J lost 4 bases, and 3 bases stayed unmatched. The CDR3 bases are TGTGCCAGCAGTTCGACAGGGAGAGAGACCCAGTACTTC. Encoded protein: CASSSTGRETQYF.

This chain uses TRBV7-2 with TRBJ2-3, with TRBD2 matching 8 bases. Per the germline V gene, CDR1 is SGHTA and CDR2 is FQGNSA. CDR3 length: 17 amino acids. V lost 1 base and J lost 1; bases outside the gene matches: 7. The CDR3 here is CASSLDLSGDGTDTQYF. The CDR3 nucleotides are TGTGCCAGCAGCTTAGATCTTAGCGGGGATGGCACAGATACGCAGTATTTT.

The V gene is TRBV25-1, the J gene TRBJ2-5; TRBD1 matches 9 bases. The junction had 10 bases not matched to a gene; V was cut back by 9 bases and J by 2 bases. The CDR3 contains 15 residues. The V gene's germline CDR1 is MGHDK and CDR2 SYGVNS. CDR3 sequence (DNA): TGTGCCAGTCGACGCCTCGACAGGGGGCAAGAGACCCAGTACTTC. Amino acid sequence: CASRRLDRGQETQYF.

This chain joins TRBV11-2 and TRBJ2-7, with a weak D call TRBD2 (6 bases). The CDR3 sequence is 16 residues long. The V and J ends lost 9 bases and 3 bases respectively, with 24 bases between them. CDR1 is SGHAT, CDR2 FQNNGV, per germline. In DNA, the CDR3 is TGTGCCAGTAGCATTACCACAGGTCCGGGAGACTACGAGCAGTACTTC. It is translated as CASSITTGPGDYEQYF.